The source of this TCR beta chain is a study of T cell responses to AZD1222 COVID-19 vaccine. The CDR3 is 17 residues long. V dropped 1 base and J dropped 3; count of bases not matched to a gene: 5. Germline-derived CDR1 and CDR2 are SGHTA and FQGNSA. Assay: immunoSEQ multiplex PCR; the TCRdb copy retains only in-frame clones and omits some. Of tens of thousands of clones in the sample, around 90% were seen once. This chain joins TRBV7-2 and TRBJ2-3, with 12 positions matching TRBD1. This sequence originates from an adult in good health. Sequences were derived from peripheral blood, sampled on day 0 of AZD1222 vaccination. The DNA of the CDR3 is TGTGCCAGCAGCTTAGAGGGGACAGGGGGCAGGACAGATACGCAGTATTTT. It translates to CASSLEGTGGRTDTQYF.